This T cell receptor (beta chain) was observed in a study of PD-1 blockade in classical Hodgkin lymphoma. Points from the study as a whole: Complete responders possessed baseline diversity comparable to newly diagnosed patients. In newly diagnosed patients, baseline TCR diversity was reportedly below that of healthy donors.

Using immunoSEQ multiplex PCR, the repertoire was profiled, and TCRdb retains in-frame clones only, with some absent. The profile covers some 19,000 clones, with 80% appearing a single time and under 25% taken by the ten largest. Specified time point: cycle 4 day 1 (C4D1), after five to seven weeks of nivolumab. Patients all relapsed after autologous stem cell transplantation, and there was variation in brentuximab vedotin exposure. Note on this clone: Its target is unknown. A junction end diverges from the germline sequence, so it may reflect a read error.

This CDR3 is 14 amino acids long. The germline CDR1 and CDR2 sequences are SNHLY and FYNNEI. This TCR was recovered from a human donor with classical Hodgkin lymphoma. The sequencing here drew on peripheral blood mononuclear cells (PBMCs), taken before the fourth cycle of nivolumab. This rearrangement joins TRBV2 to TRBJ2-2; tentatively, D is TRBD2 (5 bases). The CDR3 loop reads CASSQAVGTGELFF. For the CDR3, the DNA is TGTGCCAGCAGTCAAGCGGTGGGAACCGGGGAGCTGTTTTTT.